These 20 T cell receptor beta chains were sequenced from one sample in a study of radiotherapy plus CTLA-4 blockade in lung cancer. Some clones are missing from TCRdb's copy, which holds only in-frame ones; the method was immunoSEQ multiplex PCR. The repertoire has about 45,000 clones, roughly two thirds of them found once; the top ten carry 3.5% to 4%. Sequencing used peripheral blood, obtained from a patient treated with radiotherapy plus ipilimumab. All receptors come from a human donor with non-small cell lung cancer who had a complete response to radiotherapy plus ipilimumab.

This clone has only a few counts. The rearrangement joins TRBV7-9 to TRBJ1-2; D is ambiguous. CDR3 length: 15 residues. V gave up 5 bases and J gave up 8 bases, with 21 bases separating them. Germline V gives CDR1 SEHNR, CDR2 FQNEAQ (reference sequence). The chain's CDR3 is CASSGPDYYERGYTF. The CDR3 nucleotides are TGTGCCAGCAGCGGGCCCGACTACTACGAGAGGGGCTACACCTTC.

The rearrangement uses TRBV27 and TRBJ2-7; no firm D call. V was pared by 0 bases and J by 5 bases, with 17 bases between. Germline loops: CDR1 MNHEY, CDR2 SMNVEV (reference sequence). This CDR3 has 16 amino acids. As DNA, the CDR3 is TGTGCCAGCAGTTTATCGGTCCGGGTGTTCGCCCACGAGCAGTACTTC. Protein product: CASSLSVRVFAHEQYF.

The CDR3: CASSSRTSGRRETQYF. In DNA form, the CDR3 reads TGTGCCAGCAGTTCACGGACTAGCGGGAGAAGGGAGACCCAGTACTTC. The rearrangement uses TRBV28 and TRBJ2-5, with 13 bases identical to TRBD2. Germline V CDR1 and CDR2: MDHEN, SYDVKM. The CDR3 is 16 residues long. After removal of 4 bases from V and 5 bases from J, the junction contained 7 bases not matched to a gene.

This clone was seen a few times. The rearrangement links TRBV4-3 to TRBJ2-2, with 7 bases fitting TRBD1. Unmatched junction bases numbered 7, after V lost 0 bases and J lost 0 bases. Looked up from germline, CDR1 is LGHNA and CDR2 is YSLEER. This CDR3 contains 18 residues. The CDR3 coding sequence is TGCGCCAGCAGCCAAGACCAACAGGGGATAGCGAACACCGGGGAGCTGTTTTTT. As protein: CASSQDQQGIANTGELFF.

V and J are TRBV5-1 and TRBJ1-4; the match to TRBD1 covers 9 bases. J lost 7 bases, V lost 2 bases, and 12 bases had no gene match. Germline CDR1 and CDR2: SGHRS and YFSETQ. The CDR3 covers 17 residues. In DNA form, the CDR3 reads TGCGCCAGCAGCTTTATCCCTCGGGTGACAGGGGGTGAAAAACTGTTTTTT. Encoded protein: CASSFIPRVTGGEKLFF.

This sequence joins TRBV28 and TRBJ2-7, with D perhaps matching TRBD1 (6 bases). The length of the CDR3 is 15 residues. Germline-derived CDR1 and CDR2 are MDHEN and SYDVKM. Trimming took off 2 bases at V and 2 bases at J, with 13 bases between the two ends. The CDR3 spells CASSLGGSPTYEQYF. For the CDR3, the DNA is TGTGCCAGCAGTTTAGGGGGCAGTCCAACCTACGAGCAGTACTTC.

This clone has a handful of counts. The chain links TRBV6-1 to TRBJ1-2; 9 bases line up with TRBD1. CDR1 and CDR2 (germline): MNHNS, SASEGT. CDR3 size: 14 residues. Trimming took 8 bases from V and 4 from J; bases not matched to a gene: 8. CDR3 bases: TGTGCCAGCCAAACAGGGGGCGCGTCCTATGGCTACACCTTC. Its translation: CASQTGGASYGYTF.

This clone was detected only once. CDR3 sequence: CAWDKQFTGELFF. The CDR3 nucleotides are TGTGCCTGGGATAAACAGTTTACCGGGGAGCTGTTTTTT. V and J are TRBV30 and TRBJ2-2; D is uncertain. The germline V gene has CDR1 GTSNPN and CDR2 SVGIG (reference sequence). V gave up 5 bases and J gave up 5 bases, with 12 bases separating them. The CDR3 consists of 13 residues. Full variable domain (outside the CDR3, taken from reference TRBV30 and TRBJ2-2): SQTIHQWPATLVQPVGSPLSLECTVEGTSNPNLYWYRQAAGRGLQLLFYSVGIGQISSEVPQNLSASRPQDRQFILSSKKLLLSDSGFYLCAWDKQFTGELFFGEGSRLTVL.

The chain recombines TRBV7-7 with TRBJ1-1, with unresolved D. V was trimmed by 5 bases and J by 1 base, leaving 14 bases between them. This CDR3 comprises 15 residues. Germline CDR1 and CDR2: SSHAT and FNYEAQ (reference sequence). The CDR3: CASSQLHEPNTEAFF. In nucleotides, the CDR3 is TGTGCCAGCAGCCAACTACACGAGCCGAACACTGAAGCTTTCTTT.

The rearrangement links TRBV9 to TRBJ2-1; 16 bases match TRBD2. The CDR3 consists of 15 residues. After removal of 2 bases from V and 10 bases from J, the junction contained 3 bases not matched to a gene. From germline, CDR1 is SGDLS and CDR2 YYNGEE. The DNA of the CDR3 is TGTGCCAGCAGCGTCGGGACTAGCGGGAGGGCCGAGCAGTTCTTC. Translation: CASSVGTSGRAEQFF.

This sequence joins TRBV19 and TRBJ2-7; 11 bases are a match to TRBD1. The junction had 1 base not matched to a gene; V was cut back by 1 base and J by 2 bases. The CDR3 is 15 amino acids. Germline V lookup: CDR1 LNHDA, CDR2 SQIVND (reference sequence). CDR3 sequence (DNA): TGTGCCAGTAGTATAGTGGACAGGGGGCCCTACGAGCAGTACTTC. It yields the protein CASSIVDRGPYEQYF.

The chain recombines TRBV10-2 with TRBJ2-5; TRBD1 aligns across 7 bases. There are 13 residues in the CDR3. The trim removed 7 bases at V and 5 bases at J, leaving 7 bases unmatched. CDR1 is WSHSY, CDR2 SAAADI, per germline. In nucleotides, the CDR3 is TGCGCCAGCAACCAACAGGGGTTGGAGACCCAGTACTTC. This encodes CASNQQGLETQYF.

This clone has at least ten counts. V and J are TRBV19 and TRBJ1-1, with a weak D call TRBD1 (5 bases). CDR3 length equals 16 residues. CDR1 LNHDA and CDR2 SQIVND come from the germline V gene (reference sequence). V lost 2 bases, J lost 5 bases, and 18 bases lay in between. The CDR3 DNA sequence: TGTGCCAGTAGTATACAGGGAATGACAACCGGGACTGAAGCTTTCTTT. As protein: CASSIQGMTTGTEAFF.

CDR3 in DNA: TGCGCCAGCAGCTTCCGGGACTACACCTACGAGCAGTACTTC. Its translation is CASSFRDYTYEQYF. V gene TRBV5-1 combines with J gene TRBJ2-7; 7 bases align to TRBD2. CDR3 length: 14 residues. V lost 2 bases and J lost 2; bases outside the gene matches: 4. Germline CDR1 and CDR2: SGHRS and YFSETQ.

J is TRBJ2-6 and V is TRBV27; D is possibly TRBD2 (5 bases). The CDR3 runs 17 residues. CDR1 and CDR2 (germline): MNHEY, SMNVEV (reference sequence). With 4 bases removed from V and 1 base from J, the gap between germline ends came to 14 bases. CDR3 loop: CASSSRGLISGANVLTF. In DNA, the CDR3 is TGTGCCAGCAGTTCCAGAGGGTTAATTTCTGGGGCCAACGTCCTGACTTTC.

V usage is TRBV7-4 and J usage is TRBJ2-7, with TRBD1 matching over 8 bases. V lost 2 bases to trimming and J lost 2 bases; unmatched junction nucleotides: 2. Germline CDR1 reads SGHVT; CDR2 reads SQSDAQ. This CDR3 region has 14 residues. The CDR3 DNA follows: TGTGCCAGCAGCTTATGGGGACAGGCCTACGAGCAGTACTTC. It is translated as CASSLWGQAYEQYF.

The chain carries TRBV6-1 and TRBJ2-5, with 11 positions matching TRBD1. The CDR3 spans 15 residues. Germline values: CDR1 MNHNS, CDR2 SASEGT. The V segment lost 9 bases and the J segment 2 bases; nucleotides outside the gene matches: 8. The CDR3 DNA reads as TGTGCCAGTACGGACAGGGGGCGTCGGCAAGAGACCCAGTACTTC. It specifies CASTDRGRRQETQYF.

The V and J genes are TRBV7-2 and TRBJ2-1; 9 positions match TRBD1. The CDR3 runs 14 residues. Germline CDR1 reads SGHTA; CDR2 reads FQGNSA. The V segment lost 5 bases and the J segment 9 bases; nucleotides outside the gene matches: 8. The chain's CDR3 is CASSLRQGVGEQFF. CDR3 DNA sequence: TGTGCCAGCAGCCTTAGACAGGGGGTAGGTGAGCAGTTCTTC.

This clone was observed a few times. The rearrangement joins TRBV10-2 to TRBJ2-1; D is unresolved. Germline V lookup: CDR1 WSHSY, CDR2 SAAADI. V gave up 3 bases and J gave up 2 bases, with 8 bases separating them. The CDR3 is made up of 14 amino acids. In DNA, the CDR3 is TGCGCCAGCAGTGACGCTACGCCCTACAATGAGCAGTTCTTC. Its protein product is CASSDATPYNEQFF.

The chain joins TRBV5-1 to TRBJ2-3, with 9 bases identical to TRBD2. Germline V lookup: CDR1 SGHRS, CDR2 YFSETQ. This CDR3 contains 15 residues. V gave up 3 bases and J gave up 0 bases; unmatched junction bases: 2. The chain's CDR3 is CASSSSGDSTDTQYF. Written as DNA, the CDR3 is TGCGCCAGCAGCTCTAGCGGGGACAGCACAGATACGCAGTATTTT. Drawing the rest from reference TRBV5-1 and TRBJ2-3, the complete variable domain is KAGVTQTPRYLIKTRGQQVTLSCSPISGHRSVSWYQQTPGQGLQFLFEYFSETQRNKGNFPGRFSGRQFSNSRSEMNVSTLELGDSALYLCASSSSGDSTDTQYFGPGTRLTVL.